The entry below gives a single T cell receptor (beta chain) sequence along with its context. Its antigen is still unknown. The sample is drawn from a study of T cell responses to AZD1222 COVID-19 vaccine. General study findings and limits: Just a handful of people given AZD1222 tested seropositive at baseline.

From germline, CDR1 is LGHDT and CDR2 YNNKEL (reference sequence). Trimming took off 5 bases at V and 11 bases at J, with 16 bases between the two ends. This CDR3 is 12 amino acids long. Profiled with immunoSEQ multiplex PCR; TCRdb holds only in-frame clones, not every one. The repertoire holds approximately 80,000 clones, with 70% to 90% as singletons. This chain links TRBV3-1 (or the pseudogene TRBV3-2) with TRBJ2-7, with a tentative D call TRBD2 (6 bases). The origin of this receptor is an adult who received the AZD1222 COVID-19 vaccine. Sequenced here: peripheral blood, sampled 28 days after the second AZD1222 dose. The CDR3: CASSTRRGKEYF. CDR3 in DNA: TGTGCCAGCAGCACACGCCGGGGGAAGGAGTACTTC.